These T cell receptor beta chains were read from a single sample in a study of cytomegalovirus exposure and HLA in healthy donors. The method was immunoSEQ multiplex PCR; TCRdb's version includes in-frame clones alone and lacks a portion of them. The table records about 98,000 clones, approximately 80% of them present only once. Sequences were obtained from PBMCs. These receptors originate from a female donor in good health and CMV-seropositive. Both conserved end residues are part of each CDR3. D genes are given only for firm matches. Part of the rows lack a size; the others show once, few, many or a class for expanded clones.

>NA|TRBJ1-5|TRBV28|NA
CASTEGGTRNQPQHF
TGTGCCAGCACCGAAGGAGGGACGAGGAATCAGCCCCAGCATTTT
>NA|TRBJ1-5|TRBV10-3|TRBD1
CAISEGTVNQPQHF
TGTGCCATCAGTGAAGGGACAGTAAATCAGCCCCAGCATTTT
>NA|TRBJ2-2|TRBV5-1|TRBD1
CASSLEGAGTGELFF
TGCGCCAGCAGCTTGGAGGGGGCTGGCACCGGGGAGCTGTTTTTT
>NA|TRBJ2-5|TRBV5-1|TRBD2
CASSLGLAGIQETQYF
TGCGCCAGCAGCCTTGGACTAGCGGGGATTCAAGAGACCCAGTACTTC
>NA|TRBJ2-7|TRBV30|TRBD1
CAWALKRYDRGRIMVYEQYF
TGTGCCTGGGCCCTAAAGAGATATGACAGGGGGCGCATCATGGTCTACGAGCAGTACTTC
>NA|TRBJ1-2|TRBV11-2|NA
CASSLQGTGYGYTF
TGTGCCAGCAGCTTACAGGGCACAGGCTATGGCTACACCTTC
>once|TRBJ2-1|TRBV5-1|TRBD1
CASSSDRENEQFF
TGCGCCAGCAGCTCGGACAGGGAGAATGAGCAGTTCTTC
>NA|TRBJ1-4|TRBV9|NA
CASSLRGEKLFF
TGTGCCAGCAGCCTCAGGGGTGAAAAACTGTTTTTT
>NA|TRBJ2-3|TRBV5-6|NA
CASSFGTTDTQYF
TGTGCCAGCAGCTTCGGGACTACAGATACGCAGTATTTT
>NA|TRBJ1-3|TRBV27|NA
CASSQGPSGNTIYF
TGTGCCAGCAGTCAGGGTCCCTCTGGAAACACCATATATTTT
>once|TRBJ1-5|TRBV2|NA
CASSANPGLLGQPQHF
TGTGCCAGCAGCGCAAACCCGGGACTCTTAGGGCAGCCCCAGCATTTT
>NA|TRBJ1-1|TRBV4-1|NA
CASSLQGFLFSGTEAFF
TGCGCCAGCAGTCTGCAGGGATTTCTCTTTAGTGGCACTGAAGCTTTCTTT
>NA|TRBJ2-3|TRBV4-1|NA
CASSQVNSPTDTQYF
TGCGCCAGCAGCCAAGTTAATAGCCCCACAGATACGCAGTATTTT
>few|TRBJ1-2|TRBV28|TRBD1
CATEGQNYGYTF
TGTGCCACCGAGGGACAGAACTATGGCTACACCTTC
>NA|TRBJ2-1|TRBV5-8|TRBD2
CASSTGTSGESEQFF
TGTGCCAGCAGCACCGGGACTAGCGGGGAATCGGAGCAGTTCTTC
>once|TRBJ2-3|TRBV5-6|NA
CASSLRGFIADTQYF
TGTGCCAGCAGCTTAAGGGGGTTCATAGCAGATACGCAGTATTTT
>NA|TRBJ1-2|TRBV5-6|NA
CASSGGMNYGYTF
TGTGCCAGCAGCGGCGGGATGAACTATGGCTACACCTTC
>NA|TRBJ2-7|TRBV27|NA
CASSSITPDSSYEQYF
TGTGCCAGCAGTTCCATAACCCCGGACAGCTCCTACGAGCAGTACTTC
>NA|TRBJ1-1|TRBV4-2|NA
CASSLGSVGNTEAFF
TGTGCCAGCAGTCTCGGTTCCGTTGGGAACACTGAAGCTTTCTTT
>few|TRBJ1-1|TRBV2|NA
CASSEQINTEAFF
TGTGCCAGCAGTGAACAGATAAACACTGAAGCTTTCTTT
>NA|TRBJ1-1|TRBV19|TRBD1
CASSIAWTGLNTEAFF
TGTGCCAGTAGTATAGCGTGGACAGGCCTGAACACTGAAGCTTTCTTT
>NA|TRBJ1-4|TRBV9|TRBD1
CASSTTGATNEKLFF
TGTGCCAGCAGCACCACAGGGGCAACTAATGAAAAACTGTTTTTT
>NA|TRBJ2-3|TRBV10-3|NA
CAIKSGDRDTQYF
TGTGCCATCAAGAGCGGGGACAGGGATACGCAGTATTTT
>NA|TRBJ2-7|TRBV2|NA
CASSEPRSSYEQYF
TGTGCCAGCAGTGAGCCGAGGAGCTCCTACGAGCAGTACTTC
>NA|TRBJ2-7|TRBV5-4|NA
CASSFGGGAPGEQYF
TGTGCCAGCAGCTTTGGGGGGGGCGCCCCAGGCGAGCAGTACTTC
>NA|TRBJ1-1|TRBV7-6|NA
CASSLAALRSNTEAFF
TGTGCCAGCAGCTTAGCCGCCCTACGGTCGAACACTGAAGCTTTCTTT
>NA|TRBJ2-7|TRBV27|TRBD2
CASSLAGGYEQYF
TGTGCCAGCAGTTTAGCGGGAGGGTACGAGCAGTACTTC
>NA|TRBJ1-4|TRBV27|NA
CASRSGGTNEKLFF
TGTGCCAGCAGGTCTGGGGGGACTAATGAAAAACTGTTTTTT
>NA|TRBJ2-5|TRBV2|NA
CASRVVAETQYF
TGTGCCTCTAGAGTGGTAGCGGAGACCCAGTACTTC
>NA|TRBJ2-2|TRBV7-6|NA
CASSLEGGVNTGELFF
TGTGCCAGCAGCTTAGAAGGGGGAGTCAACACCGGGGAGCTGTTTTTT